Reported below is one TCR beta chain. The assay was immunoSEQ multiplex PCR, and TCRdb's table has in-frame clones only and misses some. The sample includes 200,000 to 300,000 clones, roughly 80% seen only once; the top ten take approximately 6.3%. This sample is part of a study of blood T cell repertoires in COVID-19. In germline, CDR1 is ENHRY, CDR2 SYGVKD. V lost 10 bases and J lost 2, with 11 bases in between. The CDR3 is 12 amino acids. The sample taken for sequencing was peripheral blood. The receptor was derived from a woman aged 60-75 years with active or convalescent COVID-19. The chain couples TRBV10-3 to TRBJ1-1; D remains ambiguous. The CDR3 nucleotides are TGTGCCAGTGGACTGATAAACACTGAAGCTTTCTTT. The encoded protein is CASGLINTEAFF.